Listed below are T cell receptor beta chains from one sample, sequenced in a study of cytomegalovirus exposure and HLA in healthy donors. Method: immunoSEQ multiplex PCR; TCRdb's copy keeps in-frame clones and lacks some. The sample contains around 280,000 clones, approximately 90% of which appear only once. The sequencing input was PBMCs. The receptors were gathered from a woman younger than 35 in good health and CMV-seronegative. Each CDR3 is given with its conserved first and last residue. A D gene is named only where the DNA matches it firmly. Size values are once, few and many counts, or a class for expanded clones, and some rows have none.

J gene: TRBJ2-1
D gene: -
clone size: -
V gene: TRBV5-1
CDR3 DNA: TGCGCCAGCAGCTTGAAACAGGTTGGTGAGCAGTTCTTC
CDR3 protein: CASSLKQVGEQFF

J gene: TRBJ1-5
D gene: -
clone size: -
V gene: TRBV5-1
CDR3 DNA: TGCGCCAGCAGCTTGGAAGGGGGTAACCAGCCCCAGCATTTT
CDR3 protein: CASSLEGGNQPQHF

J gene: TRBJ2-5
D gene: -
clone size: -
V gene: TRBV27
CDR3 DNA: TGTGCCAGCAGTTTATCGGGAGCGGACCCGACCCAGTACTTC
CDR3 protein: CASSLSGADPTQYF

J gene: TRBJ1-1
D gene: -
clone size: once
V gene: TRBV7-9
CDR3 DNA: TGTTCCAGCTCGGACAGGAACACTGAAGCTTTCTTT
CDR3 protein: CSSSDRNTEAFF

J gene: TRBJ2-2
D gene: -
clone size: -
V gene: TRBV9
CDR3 DNA: TGTGCCAGCAGCGAGACCCGGGACACCGCGAACACCGGGGAGCTGTTTTTT
CDR3 protein: CASSETRDTANTGELFF

J gene: TRBJ2-5
D gene: TRBD2
clone size: -
V gene: TRBV7-6
CDR3 DNA: TGTGCCAGCAGCTTAGAGCGCGGGGGGGGAGAGACCCAGTACTTC
CDR3 protein: CASSLERGGGETQYF

J gene: TRBJ1-1
D gene: TRBD1
clone size: -
V gene: TRBV6-5
CDR3 DNA: TGTGCCAGCATCAGGACAGGGGGCGCTTGGACTGAAGCTTTCTTT
CDR3 protein: CASIRTGGAWTEAFF

J gene: TRBJ1-2
D gene: TRBD1
clone size: -
V gene: TRBV15
CDR3 DNA: TGTGCCACCGGCCAGGGGGTGGACTATGGCTACACCTTC
CDR3 protein: CATGQGVDYGYTF

J gene: TRBJ1-1
D gene: -
clone size: -
V gene: TRBV11-2
CDR3 DNA: TGTGCCAGCAGCTTAAGTCTGGCCAACACTGAAGCTTTCTTT
CDR3 protein: CASSLSLANTEAFF

J gene: TRBJ2-1
D gene: -
clone size: -
V gene: TRBV5-4
CDR3 DNA: TGTGCCAGCAGCTATCAGGGGGGACCCAATGAGCAGTTCTTC
CDR3 protein: CASSYQGGPNEQFF

J gene: TRBJ2-3
D gene: -
clone size: -
V gene: TRBV18
CDR3 DNA: TGTGCCAGCTCACCACACCAGGAAACCACAGATACGCAGTATTTT
CDR3 protein: CASSPHQETTDTQYF

J gene: TRBJ2-7
D gene: TRBD1
clone size: -
V gene: TRBV5-6
CDR3 DNA: TGTGCCAGCAGCCTTCCGCTGACAGGGTCCTACGAGCAGTACTTC
CDR3 protein: CASSLPLTGSYEQYF

J gene: TRBJ2-5
D gene: -
clone size: -
V gene: TRBV2
CDR3 DNA: TGTGCCAGCAGTGTCGGTGACATCCAAGAGACCCAGTACTTC
CDR3 protein: CASSVGDIQETQYF

J gene: TRBJ2-7
D gene: -
clone size: -
V gene: TRBV6-5
CDR3 DNA: TGTGCCAGCAGCAACAGTGCCCACGAGCAGTACTTC
CDR3 protein: CASSNSAHEQYF

J gene: TRBJ2-1
D gene: TRBD2
clone size: few
V gene: TRBV5-1
CDR3 DNA: TGCGCCAGCAGCCGGACTAGCGGGGGGGACAATGAGCAGTTCTTC
CDR3 protein: CASSRTSGGDNEQFF

J gene: TRBJ2-7
D gene: -
clone size: once
V gene: TRBV2
CDR3 DNA: TGTGCCAGCAGTGCGCAGGCCTACGAGCAGTACTTC
CDR3 protein: CASSAQAYEQYF

J gene: TRBJ2-7
D gene: -
clone size: -
V gene: TRBV11-2
CDR3 DNA: TGTGCCAGCAGCTTGCAAGCAAGCGAGCAGTACTTC
CDR3 protein: CASSLQASEQYF

J gene: TRBJ2-7
D gene: -
clone size: -
V gene: TRBV18
CDR3 DNA: TGTGCCAGCTCACCCCCCCGCGAGCAGTACTTC
CDR3 protein: CASSPPREQYF

J gene: TRBJ2-1
D gene: -
clone size: -
V gene: TRBV27
CDR3 DNA: TGTGCCAGCAAAACGAGGGATGAGCAGTTCTTC
CDR3 protein: CASKTRDEQFF